This T cell receptor beta chain was identified in a study of blood T cell repertoires in COVID-19. Study details: Samples came from the United States, Italy and Spain, spanning acute and convalescent COVID-19. T cells, B-cell-depleted T cells, or PBMCs supplied cDNA or gDNA.

The CDR3 contains 16 residues. Germline V CDR1 and CDR2: SGHRS, YFSETQ. V was shortened by 0 bases and J by 3 bases, with 15 bases between the two germline ends. As handled by the study authors: Estimation of nucleated cell counts was performed using reference gene primer amplification. Method: immunoSEQ multiplex PCR; TCRdb's copy keeps in-frame clones and lacks some. That table supplies the V and J calls and clone size; D and trimming were determined from the DNA. This sample has roughly 90,000 clones, with roughly nine tenths found just once. Specimen: peripheral blood. The receptor's source is a human donor with active COVID-19. The donor label of this sample is uncertain. The V call is TRBV5-1, the J call TRBJ1-1; D is possibly TRBD1 (6 bases). CDR3 sequence: CASSLERGRRDTEAFF. The CDR3 DNA reads as TGCGCCAGCAGCTTGGAGCGGGGGCGACGGGACACTGAAGCTTTCTTT.